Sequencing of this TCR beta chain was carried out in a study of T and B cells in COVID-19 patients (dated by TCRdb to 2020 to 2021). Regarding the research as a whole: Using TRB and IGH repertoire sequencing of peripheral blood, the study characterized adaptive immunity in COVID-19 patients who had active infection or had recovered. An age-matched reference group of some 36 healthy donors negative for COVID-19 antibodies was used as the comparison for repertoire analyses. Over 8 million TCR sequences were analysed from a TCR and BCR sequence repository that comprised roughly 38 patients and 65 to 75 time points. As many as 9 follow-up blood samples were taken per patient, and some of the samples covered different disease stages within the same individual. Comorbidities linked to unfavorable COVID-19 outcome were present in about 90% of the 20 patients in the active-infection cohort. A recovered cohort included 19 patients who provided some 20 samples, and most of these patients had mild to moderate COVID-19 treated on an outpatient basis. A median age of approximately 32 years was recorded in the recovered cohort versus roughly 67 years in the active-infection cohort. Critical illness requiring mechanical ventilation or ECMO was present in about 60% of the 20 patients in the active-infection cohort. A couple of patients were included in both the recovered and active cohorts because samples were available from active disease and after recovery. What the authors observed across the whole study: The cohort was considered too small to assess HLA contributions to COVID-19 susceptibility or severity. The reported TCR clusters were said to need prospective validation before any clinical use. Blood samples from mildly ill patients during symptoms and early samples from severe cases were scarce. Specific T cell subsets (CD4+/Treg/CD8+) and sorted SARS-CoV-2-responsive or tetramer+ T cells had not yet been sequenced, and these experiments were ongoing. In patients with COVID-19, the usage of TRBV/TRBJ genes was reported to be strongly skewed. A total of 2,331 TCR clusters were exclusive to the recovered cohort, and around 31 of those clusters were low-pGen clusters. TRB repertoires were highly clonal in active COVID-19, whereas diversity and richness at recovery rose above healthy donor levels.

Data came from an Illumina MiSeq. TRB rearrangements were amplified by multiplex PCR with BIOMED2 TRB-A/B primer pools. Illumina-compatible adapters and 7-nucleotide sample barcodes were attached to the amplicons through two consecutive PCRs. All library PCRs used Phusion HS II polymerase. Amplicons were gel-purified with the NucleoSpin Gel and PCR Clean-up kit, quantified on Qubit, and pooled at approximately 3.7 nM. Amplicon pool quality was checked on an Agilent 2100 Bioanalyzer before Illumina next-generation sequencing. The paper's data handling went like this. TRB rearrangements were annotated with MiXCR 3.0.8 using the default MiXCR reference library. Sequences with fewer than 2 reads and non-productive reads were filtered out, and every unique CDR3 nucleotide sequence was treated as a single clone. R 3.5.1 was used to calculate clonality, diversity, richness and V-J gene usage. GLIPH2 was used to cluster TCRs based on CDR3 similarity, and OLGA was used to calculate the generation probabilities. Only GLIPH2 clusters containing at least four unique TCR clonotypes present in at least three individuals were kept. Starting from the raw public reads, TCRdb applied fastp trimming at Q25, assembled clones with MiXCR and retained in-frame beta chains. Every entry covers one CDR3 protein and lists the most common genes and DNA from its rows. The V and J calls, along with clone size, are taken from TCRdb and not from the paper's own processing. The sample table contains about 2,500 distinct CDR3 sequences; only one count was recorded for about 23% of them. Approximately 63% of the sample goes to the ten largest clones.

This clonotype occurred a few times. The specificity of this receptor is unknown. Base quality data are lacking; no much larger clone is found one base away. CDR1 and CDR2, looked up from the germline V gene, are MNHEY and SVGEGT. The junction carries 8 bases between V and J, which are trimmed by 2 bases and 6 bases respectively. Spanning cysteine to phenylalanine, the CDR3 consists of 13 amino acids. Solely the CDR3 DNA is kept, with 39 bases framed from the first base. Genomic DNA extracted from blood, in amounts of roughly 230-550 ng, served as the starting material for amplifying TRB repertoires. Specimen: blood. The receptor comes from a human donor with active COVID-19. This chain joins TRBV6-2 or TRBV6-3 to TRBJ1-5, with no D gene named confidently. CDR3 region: CASSYTGPQPQHF. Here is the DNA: TGTGCCAGCAGTTACACCGGGCCTCAGCCCCAGCATTTT.